This paragraph covers one TCR beta chain sequence. Its antigen remains unidentified. The length of the CDR3 is 13 residues. V was shortened by 4 bases and J by 7 bases, with 13 bases between the two germline ends. The V gene's germline CDR1 is SGHTA and CDR2 FQGNSA. This specimen comes from a study of T cells after yellow fever vaccination. Study-wide results and caveats: Post-booster reappearance was seen for most primary-vaccination clones (around 96% CD4, roughly 91% CD8). Some clonotypes were seen in both the CD4 and the CD8 compartments. These made up a small share and likely arose from convergent recombination.

Via MiXCR, TCRdb re-called the 5' RACE reads, giving one row per CDR3 protein. The table lists 300,000 or so distinct CDR3 sequences, over 10% of them singletons, with roughly 0.5% in the top ten. The clonotype originates from a young man who received the YFV17D yellow fever vaccine. V usage is TRBV7-2 and J usage is TRBJ2-5; D may be TRBD1 (7 bases). Sample: CD4+ T cells sorted from PBMCs, taken 45 days after the yellow fever booster vaccination. In nucleotides, the CDR3 is TGTGCCAGCAGCTCAGGAGGGGGCGCGACCCAGTACTTC. Protein product: CASSSGGGATQYF.